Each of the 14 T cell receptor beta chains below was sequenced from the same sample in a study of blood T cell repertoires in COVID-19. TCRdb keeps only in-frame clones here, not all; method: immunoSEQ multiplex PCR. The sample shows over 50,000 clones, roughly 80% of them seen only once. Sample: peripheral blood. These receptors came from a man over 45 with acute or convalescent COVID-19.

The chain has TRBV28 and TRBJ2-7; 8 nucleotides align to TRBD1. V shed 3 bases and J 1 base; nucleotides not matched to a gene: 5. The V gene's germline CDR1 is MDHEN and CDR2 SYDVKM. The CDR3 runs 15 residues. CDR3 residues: CASSFHGDRSYEQYF. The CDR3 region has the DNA TGTGCCAGCAGTTTTCATGGGGACAGGTCCTACGAGCAGTACTTC.

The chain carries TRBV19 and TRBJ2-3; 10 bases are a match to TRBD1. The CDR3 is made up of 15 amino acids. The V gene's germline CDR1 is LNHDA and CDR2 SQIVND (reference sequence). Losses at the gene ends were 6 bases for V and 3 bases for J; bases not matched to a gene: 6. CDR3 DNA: TGTGCCAGTAGCCCGACAGGGGGCAGTACAGATACGCAGTATTTT. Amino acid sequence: CASSPTGGSTDTQYF.

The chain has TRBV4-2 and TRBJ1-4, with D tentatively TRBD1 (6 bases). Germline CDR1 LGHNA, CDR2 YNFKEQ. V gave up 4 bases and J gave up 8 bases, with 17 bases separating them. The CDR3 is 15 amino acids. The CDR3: CASSPLRGSMEKLFF. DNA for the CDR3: TGTGCCAGCAGCCCCCTCAGGGGATCTATGGAAAAACTGTTTTTT.

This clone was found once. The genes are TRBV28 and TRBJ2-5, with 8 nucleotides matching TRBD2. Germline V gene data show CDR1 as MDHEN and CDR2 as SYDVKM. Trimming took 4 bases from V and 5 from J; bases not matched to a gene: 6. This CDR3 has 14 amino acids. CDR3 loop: CASSSRGGRETQYF. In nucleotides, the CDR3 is TGTGCCAGCAGTTCCCGGGGGGGGCGGGAGACCCAGTACTTC. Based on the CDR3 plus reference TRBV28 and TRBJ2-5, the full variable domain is DVKVTQSSRYLVKRTGEKVFLECVQDMDHENMFWYRQDPGLGLRLIYFSYDVKMKEKGDIPEGYSVSREKKERFSLILESASTNQTSMYLCASSSRGGRETQYFGPGTRLLVL.

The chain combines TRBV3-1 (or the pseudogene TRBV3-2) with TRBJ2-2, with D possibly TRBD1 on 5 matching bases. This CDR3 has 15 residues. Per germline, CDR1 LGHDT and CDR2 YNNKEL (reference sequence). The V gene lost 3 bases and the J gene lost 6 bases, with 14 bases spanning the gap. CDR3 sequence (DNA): TGTGCCAGCAGCCAGCGACTGACAGTGGCCGGGGAGCTGTTTTTT. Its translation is CASSQRLTVAGELFF.

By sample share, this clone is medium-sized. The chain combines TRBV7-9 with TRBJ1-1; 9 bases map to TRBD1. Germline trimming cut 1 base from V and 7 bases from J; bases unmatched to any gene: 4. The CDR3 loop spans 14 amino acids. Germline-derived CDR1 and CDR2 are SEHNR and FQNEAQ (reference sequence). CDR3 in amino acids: CASSLEWDRDEAFF. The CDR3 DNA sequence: TGTGCCAGCAGCTTAGAGTGGGACAGGGATGAAGCTTTCTTT.

The CDR3 loop reads CAWRQLGETQYF. The CDR3 bases are TGTGCCTGGAGACAGCTGGGAGAGACCCAGTACTTC. The chain joins TRBV30 to TRBJ2-5; D is unresolved. The CDR3 spans 12 residues. V was shortened by 3 bases and J by 4 bases, with 9 bases between the two germline ends. From germline, CDR1 is GTSNPN and CDR2 SVGIG (reference sequence). The full variable domain, with the rest looked up from reference TRBV30 and TRBJ2-5, is SQTIHQWPATLVQPVGSPLSLECTVEGTSNPNLYWYRQAAGRGLQLLFYSVGIGQISSEVPQNLSASRPQDRQFILSSKKLLLSDSGFYLCAWRQLGETQYFGPGTRLLVL.

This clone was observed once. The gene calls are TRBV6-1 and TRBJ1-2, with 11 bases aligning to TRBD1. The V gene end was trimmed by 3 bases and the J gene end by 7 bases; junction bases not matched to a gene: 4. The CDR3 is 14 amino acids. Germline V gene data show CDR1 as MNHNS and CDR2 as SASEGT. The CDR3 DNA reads TGTGCCAGCAGTGACGGACAGGGGGCCGGTGGCTACACCTTC. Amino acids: CASSDGQGAGGYTF.

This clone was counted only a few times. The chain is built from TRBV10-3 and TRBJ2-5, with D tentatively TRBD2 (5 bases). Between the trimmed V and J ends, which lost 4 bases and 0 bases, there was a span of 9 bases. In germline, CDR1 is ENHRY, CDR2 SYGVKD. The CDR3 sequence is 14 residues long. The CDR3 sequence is CAISGETYQETQYF. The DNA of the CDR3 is TGTGCCATCAGTGGGGAGACTTACCAAGAGACCCAGTACTTC.

CDR3 bases: TGTGCCAGCACCGTCCGGGACAGGGGCCGTGAAAAACTGTTTTTT. Translating it yields CASTVRDRGREKLFF. This chain links TRBV5-6 with TRBJ1-4; 10 bases are a match to TRBD1. The CDR3 extends over 15 amino acids. Germline values: CDR1 SGHDT, CDR2 YYEEEE. V trimming: 6 bases; J trimming: 7 bases; junction bases outside the gene matches: 9.

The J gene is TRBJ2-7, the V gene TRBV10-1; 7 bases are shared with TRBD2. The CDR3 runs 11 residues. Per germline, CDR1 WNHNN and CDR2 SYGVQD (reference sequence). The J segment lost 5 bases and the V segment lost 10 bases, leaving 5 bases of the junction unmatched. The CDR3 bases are TGCGCCACCCAGGGAGGGAACGAGCAGTACTTC. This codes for CATQGGNEQYF.

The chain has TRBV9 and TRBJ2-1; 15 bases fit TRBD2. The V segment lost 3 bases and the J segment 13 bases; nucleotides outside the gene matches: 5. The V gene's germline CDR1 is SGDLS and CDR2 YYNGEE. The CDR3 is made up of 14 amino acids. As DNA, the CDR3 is TGTGCCAGCAGCGGGGCGGGACTAGCGGGGGGTCAGTTCTTC. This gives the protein CASSGAGLAGGQFF.

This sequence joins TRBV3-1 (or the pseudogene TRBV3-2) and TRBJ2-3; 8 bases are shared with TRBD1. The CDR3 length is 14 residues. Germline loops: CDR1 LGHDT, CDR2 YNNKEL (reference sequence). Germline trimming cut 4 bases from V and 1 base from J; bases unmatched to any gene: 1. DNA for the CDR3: TGTGCCAGCAGCCCGGACAGGGGCACAGATACGCAGTATTTT. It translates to CASSPDRGTDTQYF.

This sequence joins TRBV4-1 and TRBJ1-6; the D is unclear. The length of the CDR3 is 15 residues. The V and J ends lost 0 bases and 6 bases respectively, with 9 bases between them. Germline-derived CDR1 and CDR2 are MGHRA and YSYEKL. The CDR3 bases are TGCGCCAGCAGCCAAGACTCGAGGGTTAATTCACCCCTCCACTTT. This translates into CASSQDSRVNSPLHF.